Below, 8 T cell receptor beta chains from the same sample are listed, as sequenced in a study of CD8+CD57+ T cells in acquired aplastic anemia. TCR beta VDJ and CDR3 were profiled, and genomic DNA was the template. TCRdb analysed the reads with MiXCR anew, one entry per CDR3 protein. In the table there are about 220,000 distinct CDR3 sequences, 30% to 35% of which are singletons. The sequenced material came from sorted CD4+, CD8+, or CD8+CD57+ T cells (not recorded which) from PBMCs. Receptors originate from a human donor in good health, serving as a control.

This clonotype has just a few counts. The rearrangement joins TRBV11-2 to TRBJ1-1; D remains ambiguous. The CDR3 contains 13 residues. In germline, CDR1 is SGHAT, CDR2 FQNNGV. V was trimmed by 0 bases and J by 11 bases, leaving 13 bases between them. The CDR3 sequence: CASSLDTLSSAFF. The CDR3 bases are TGTGCCAGCAGCTTAGATACCCTATCATCGGCTTTCTTT.

The chain recombines TRBV2 with TRBJ1-6; 9 nucleotides align to TRBD1. This CDR3 comprises 12 residues. V lost 8 bases and J lost 8; bases outside the gene matches: 1. The germline gives CDR1 SNHLY, CDR2 FYNNEI. The CDR3 protein is CASRQGDSPLHF. The DNA for the CDR3 is TGTGCCAGCCGACAGGGGGATTCACCCCTCCACTTT.

This clonotype was detected a few times. The rearrangement joins TRBV2 to TRBJ1-1; D is uncertain. The CDR3 is 10 amino acids. CDR1 is SNHLY, CDR2 FYNNEI, per germline. With 10 bases removed from V and 5 bases from J, the gap between germline ends came to 8 bases. The CDR3: CANGRTEAFF. In DNA form, the CDR3 reads TGTGCCAACGGACGGACTGAAGCTTTCTTT.

J is TRBJ2-7 and V is TRBV30; D is unresolved. Germline values: CDR1 GTSNPN, CDR2 SVGIG (reference sequence). The V gene lost 4 bases and the J gene lost 3 bases, with 10 bases spanning the gap. The CDR3 runs 12 residues. The chain's CDR3 is CAWTVTNYEQYF. CDR3 in DNA: TGTGCCTGGACAGTGACGAACTACGAGCAGTACTTC.

This clonotype occurred many times. The chain has TRBV6-5 and TRBJ2-7; unclear D gene. This CDR3 comprises 15 residues. Germline CDR1 is MNHEY and CDR2 is SVGAGI. V was trimmed by 4 bases and J by 5 bases, leaving 18 bases between them. The CDR3 spells CASSFRHQPENEQYF. CDR3 DNA: TGTGCCAGCAGTTTCCGACATCAGCCAGAGAACGAGCAGTACTTC.

This clonotype was detected ten times or more. This chain's CDR3 is CASLEQMGGYTF. The CDR3 DNA reads as TGTGCCAGCTTAGAGCAGATGGGGGGCTACACCTTC. The genes are TRBV28 and TRBJ1-2; D unresolved. The CDR3 covers 12 residues. Germline V gene lookup returns CDR1 MDHEN and CDR2 SYDVKM. With 8 bases removed from V and 8 bases from J, the gap between germline ends came to 15 bases.

This clonotype was counted ten times or more. This rearrangement joins TRBV20-1 to TRBJ2-3; TRBD2 is a possible D gene (5 bases). The CDR3 length is 13 residues. The germline V gene encodes CDR1 DFQATT and CDR2 SNEGSKA (reference sequence). Deletions cut 6 bases from V and 5 bases from J, with 15 bases between. CDR3 region: CSASWESGDTQYF. The CDR3 DNA follows: TGCAGTGCCAGCTGGGAGTCTGGAGATACGCAGTATTTT.

The genes are TRBV24-1 and TRBJ2-7; no reliable D call. Germline CDR1 is KGHDR and CDR2 is SFDVKD. This CDR3 has 9 residues. Deletions cut 5 bases from V and 9 bases from J, with 4 bases between. Here the CDR3 DNA reads TGTGCCACCAGTGGGGGGCAGTACTTC. Translation: CATSGGQYF.